One and the same sample provided the 31 T cell receptor beta chains below, sequenced in a study of shared clonotypes between healthy human individuals. The method was immunoSEQ multiplex PCR; TCRdb's version includes in-frame clones alone and lacks a portion of them. The table includes 950,000 to 1,100,000 clones, approximately 68% detected once. Source material: memory CD4+ T cells sorted from blood. Subset indicated: CD45RA-negative fraction. The receptor source for this set is a man between 18 and 35 years old in good health.

V usage is TRBV13 and J usage is TRBJ2-3; D may match TRBD1 or TRBD2 (5 bases each). This CDR3 has 15 amino acids. Germline CDR1 is PRHDT and CDR2 is FYEKMQ (reference sequence). Between the trimmed V and J ends, which lost 5 bases and 4 bases, there was a span of 16 bases. The CDR3 protein is CASSPFGTLADTQYF. CDR3 bases: TGTGCCAGCAGCCCATTCGGGACCCTAGCAGATACGCAGTATTTT.

V usage is TRBV5-1 and J usage is TRBJ1-2; TRBD1 matches 8 bases. The CDR3 is 14 residues long. V was clipped by 2 bases and J by 6 bases; unmatched bases: 6. Germline CDR1 is SGHRS and CDR2 is YFSETQ. The CDR3 nucleotides are TGCGCCAGCAGCTTCACAGGGGGATCGGATGGCTACACCTTC. It translates to CASSFTGGSDGYTF.

In this sample, this clone turned up a few times. J is TRBJ2-1 and V is TRBV30; TRBD1 matches 9 bases. V lost 6 bases to trimming and J lost 2 bases; unmatched junction nucleotides: 8. This CDR3 is 15 amino acids long. Germline V gene data show CDR1 as GTSNPN and CDR2 as SVGIG (reference sequence). CDR3 in DNA: TGTGCCTGCAAGCTCCGGGACAGGGCCTACAATGAGCAGTTCTTC. It is translated as CACKLRDRAYNEQFF.

Note on this clone: Different DNA sequences within this sample yield the same CDR3. The rearrangement links TRBV2 to TRBJ2-3; D perhaps matches TRBD2 (5 bases). This CDR3 comprises 11 residues. V dropped 7 bases and J dropped 4 bases, with 6 bases sitting between them. Germline assignment: CDR1 SNHLY and CDR2 FYNNEI. The CDR3 nucleotides read TGTGCCAGCACGGAGGCAGATACGCAGTATTTT. As protein: CASTEADTQYF.

This clone was picked up many times. The chain combines TRBV7-2 with TRBJ2-3, with D possibly being TRBD1 or TRBD2 (6 bases each). Germline-derived CDR1 and CDR2 are SGHTA and FQGNSA. The germline V and J ends were trimmed by 5 bases and 3 bases, with 15 bases remaining between them. The CDR3 covers 15 residues. The CDR3 nucleotides read TGTGCCAGCAGCCGACAGGATGGAGGGACAGATACGCAGTATTTT. It yields the protein CASSRQDGGTDTQYF.

This chain links TRBV28 with TRBJ2-6; no clear D. This CDR3 is 15 amino acids long. V lost 6 bases and J 0 bases, leaving 9 bases between the germline ends. Germline CDR1 is MDHEN and CDR2 is SYDVKM. The DNA for the CDR3 is TGTGCCAGCAGGTTGGGTTCCTCTGGGGCCAACGTCCTGACTTTC. It encodes CASRLGSSGANVLTF.

The chain carries TRBV4-1 and TRBJ1-2; 9 bases line up with TRBD1. The CDR3 is 15 amino acids. CDR1 is MGHRA and CDR2 is YSYEKL in the germline V gene. V lost 1 base and J lost 8; bases outside the gene matches: 8. Here the CDR3 DNA reads TGCGCCAGCAGCCAAGTATCCGGGACAGGGAAGGGCTACACCTTC. The encoded protein is CASSQVSGTGKGYTF.

V gene TRBV29-1 combines with J gene TRBJ2-1; the D is unclear. V was pared by 7 bases and J by 1 base, with 11 bases between. Germline V CDR1 and CDR2: SQVTM, ANQGSEA. This CDR3 is built from 13 residues. CDR3 loop: CSAGPKSYNEQFF. CDR3 coding DNA: TGCAGCGCTGGACCCAAATCCTACAATGAGCAGTTCTTC.

The chain joins TRBV5-1 to TRBJ1-1; TRBD1 aligns across 9 bases. V shed 3 bases, J shed 4 bases, and the junction held 7 bases outside the gene matches. From germline, CDR1 is SGHRS and CDR2 YFSETQ. The CDR3 is made up of 15 amino acids. CDR3 in DNA: TGCGCCAGCAGCTCGGGACAGGGAGTGAGCACTGAAGCTTTCTTT. Its protein is CASSSGQGVSTEAFF.

This clone has more than one count but fewer than ten. This chain joins TRBV4-1 and TRBJ2-3; 7 bases match TRBD2. The junction had 9 bases not matched to a gene; V was cut back by 1 base and J by 2 bases. Looked up from germline, CDR1 is MGHRA and CDR2 is YSYEKL. This CDR3 is 17 amino acids long. CDR3: CASSQGLSGEYTDTQYF. CDR3 DNA: TGCGCCAGCAGCCAAGGTTTAAGCGGGGAATACACAGATACGCAGTATTTT.

The V call is TRBV6-6, the J call TRBJ2-7, with 9 bases lining up with TRBD1. After removal of 2 bases from V and 4 bases from J, the junction contained 6 bases not matched to a gene. Per the germline V gene, CDR1 is MNHNY and CDR2 is SVGAGI (reference sequence). This CDR3 comprises 15 residues. CDR3 region: CASSYRTGAAYEQYF. The CDR3 region has the DNA TGTGCCAGCAGTTACCGGACAGGGGCGGCGTACGAGCAGTACTTC.

This clone has just one count. The V and J genes are TRBV14 and TRBJ1-4; D is undetermined. The germline V and J ends were trimmed by 0 bases and 7 bases, with 15 bases remaining between them. CDR1 and CDR2 from the germline V gene are SGHDN and FVKESK. The CDR3 spans 16 residues. Here the CDR3 reads CASSQDVSGSVEKLFF. Written as DNA, the CDR3 is TGTGCCAGCAGCCAAGATGTGTCGGGGAGCGTTGAAAAACTGTTTTTT.

The gene calls are TRBV5-1 and TRBJ2-7, with TRBD2 matching 13 bases. Germline lookup yields CDR1 SGHRS and CDR2 YFSETQ. The CDR3 is 15 amino acids. Losses at the gene ends were 5 bases for V and 9 bases for J; bases not matched to a gene: 11. CDR3 bases: TGCGCCAGCAGTACCGGGACTAGCGGGACCCTTAGGCAGTACTTC. Residues: CASSTGTSGTLRQYF.

Regarding this clone: The same CDR3 is also encoded by other DNA sequences in this sample. The V call is TRBV5-1, the J call TRBJ2-5, with D possibly TRBD2 on 6 matching bases. Germline V CDR1 and CDR2: SGHRS, YFSETQ. This CDR3 contains 13 residues. Trimming pared 4 bases from V and 2 bases from J, leaving 9 bases between. The CDR3 sequence is CASSVRGQETQYF. The CDR3 region has the DNA TGCGCCAGCAGCGTGCGGGGTCAAGAGACCCAGTACTTC.

About this clone: This sample includes further DNA sequences coding for the same CDR3. This sequence joins TRBV7-2 and TRBJ2-7; 7 bases are a match to TRBD2. The J segment lost 2 bases and the V segment lost 4 bases, leaving 2 bases of the junction unmatched. Germline lookup yields CDR1 SGHTA and CDR2 FQGNSA. CDR3 length: 13 residues. For the CDR3, the DNA is TGTGCCAGCAGCTCCGGGACTACCTACGAGCAGTACTTC. Translated, it gives CASSSGTTYEQYF. Based on the CDR3 plus reference TRBV7-2 and TRBJ2-7, the full variable domain is GAGVSQSPSNKVTEKGKDVELRCDPISGHTALYWYRQSLGQGLEFLIYFQGNSAPDKSGLPSDRFSAERTGGSVSTLTIQRTQQEDSAVYLCASSSGTTYEQYFGPGTRLTVT.

This chain uses TRBV2 with TRBJ1-5, with 8 nucleotides matching TRBD1. V was pared by 8 bases and J by 2 bases, with 8 bases of the junction left unmatched. This CDR3 comprises 15 residues. Germline values: CDR1 SNHLY, CDR2 FYNNEI. The CDR3 DNA sequence: TGTGCCAGCCGGATCGACAGGGGCGGCAATCAGCCCCAGCATTTT. Translated: CASRIDRGGNQPQHF.

This clone was counted ten times or more. The chain joins TRBV7-2 to TRBJ1-5; no reliable D call. This CDR3 is built from 15 residues. Germline values: CDR1 SGHTA, CDR2 FQGNSA. V dropped 4 bases and J dropped 7 bases, with 17 bases sitting between them. The CDR3, as DNA: TGTGCCAGCAGCTCAACCGGAAGGGCCGGACAGCCCCAGCATTTT. It translates to CASSSTGRAGQPQHF.

The chain couples TRBV28 to TRBJ1-3; 9 positions match TRBD1. Germline V CDR1 and CDR2: MDHEN, SYDVKM. The CDR3 has 14 amino acids. The J segment lost 0 bases and the V segment lost 11 bases, leaving 5 bases of the junction unmatched. In DNA form, the CDR3 reads TGTGCCGCTGGACAGGGGAGCTCTGGAAACACCATATATTTT. This sequence encodes CAAGQGSSGNTIYF.

The rearrangement uses TRBV2 and TRBJ1-1, with D maybe TRBD1 (6 bases). In germline, CDR1 is SNHLY, CDR2 FYNNEI. The V end lost 6 bases, the J end lost 11 bases, and 22 bases lay between the germline ends. The length of the CDR3 is 14 residues. The CDR3 region is CASSGGGKAREAFF. The CDR3 nucleotides are TGTGCCAGCAGCGGGGGGGGCAAAGCGAGGGAGGCTTTCTTT.

The rearrangement uses TRBV5-1 and TRBJ2-3; D is unresolved. From germline, CDR1 is SGHRS and CDR2 YFSETQ. The CDR3 sequence is 16 residues long. Trimming took 0 bases from V and 0 from J, leaving 11 bases between them. CDR3 loop: CASSLVPAPSTDTQYF. In DNA form, the CDR3 reads TGCGCCAGCAGCTTGGTCCCGGCCCCTAGCACAGATACGCAGTATTTT.

The genes are TRBV18 and TRBJ1-3; tentative D call: TRBD1 (6 bases). Trimming cost V 3 bases and J 1 base, with 19 bases left between them. Germline V gene data show CDR1 as KGHSH and CDR2 as LQKENI. The CDR3 loop spans 18 amino acids. CDR3 bases: TGTGCCAGCTCACCGGGGGCCCCGCACCCAGCTTCTGGAAACACCATATATTTT. Its translation: CASSPGAPHPASGNTIYF.

The chain couples TRBV25-1 to TRBJ1-2; maybe TRBD1 (6 bases). CDR3 length: 13 amino acids. Deletions cut 2 bases from V and 8 bases from J, with 12 bases between. The germline V gene has CDR1 MGHDK and CDR2 SYGVNS. This chain's CDR3 is CASSEGSGAGYTF. In DNA form, the CDR3 reads TGTGCCAGCAGTGAAGGGTCAGGGGCCGGCTACACCTTC.

The chain carries TRBV7-2 and TRBJ1-2; D may be TRBD1 (6 bases). In germline, CDR1 is SGHTA, CDR2 FQGNSA. V shed 5 bases and J shed 0 bases, with 25 bases lying between them. The CDR3 runs to 19 residues. The CDR3 region has the DNA TGTGCCAGCAGCCCTCTAAGACCTAAAGGGGGTACTCCTAACTATGGCTACACCTTC. Residues: CASSPLRPKGGTPNYGYTF.

Written as DNA, the CDR3 is TGTGCCAGCAGCTTAGGACGGGAGTCACATACGCAGTATTTT. Amino acid sequence: CASSLGRESHTQYF. The chain has TRBV7-2 and TRBJ2-3; D is perhaps TRBD2 (6 bases). V lost 1 base, J lost 7 bases, and 12 bases lay in between. Germline CDR1 and CDR2: SGHTA and FQGNSA. The CDR3 has 14 residues.

V usage is TRBV27 and J usage is TRBJ1-1, with D possibly TRBD1 on 6 matching bases. V was clipped by 6 bases and J by 1 base, with 18 bases between them. The germline gives CDR1 MNHEY, CDR2 SMNVEV (reference sequence). The CDR3 is 16 residues long. The CDR3 sequence: CASRTTWGGGNTEAFF. The CDR3 DNA reads TGTGCCAGCAGGACAACTTGGGGGGGCGGGAACACTGAAGCTTTCTTT.

The chain combines TRBV10-2 with TRBJ2-1; 7 bases are shared with TRBD2. The CDR3 has 13 residues. V dropped 6 bases and J dropped 9; count of bases not matched to a gene: 8. In germline, CDR1 is WSHSY, CDR2 SAAADI. CDR3 amino acids: CASRESLAIEQFF. The CDR3, as DNA: TGCGCCAGCAGGGAATCACTAGCGATTGAGCAGTTCTTC.

The chain has TRBV7-2 and TRBJ1-5; D unclear. CDR3 length: 12 amino acids. Trimming took off 4 bases at V and 12 bases at J, with 13 bases between the two ends. In germline, CDR1 is SGHTA, CDR2 FQGNSA. The CDR3 nucleotides are TGTGCCAGCAGCTCGTACACGGGTTTCCAGCATTTT. Translated: CASSSYTGFQHF.

This clone came up once. The chain uses TRBV7-2 and TRBJ2-7; TRBD2 aligns across 7 bases. The junction had 9 bases not matched to a gene; V was cut back by 4 bases and J by 0 bases. Germline CDR1 reads SGHTA; CDR2 reads FQGNSA. The length of the CDR3 is 16 residues. This CDR3 reads CASSSQTSPYSYEQYF. The CDR3 DNA reads as TGTGCCAGCAGCTCCCAGACTAGCCCTTACTCCTACGAGCAGTACTTC.

About this clone: Different DNA sequences within this sample yield the same CDR3. J is TRBJ2-2 and V is TRBV7-3, with D uncertain. The germline CDR1 and CDR2 sequences are SGHTA and FQGTGA. The CDR3 totals 13 residues. The V end was cut by 0 bases, the J end by 4 bases, with 3 bases between. The chain's CDR3 is CASSLTGTGELFF. In nucleotides, the CDR3 is TGTGCCAGCAGCTTAACAGGCACCGGGGAGCTGTTTTTT.

This rearrangement joins TRBV5-5 to TRBJ2-7, with 11 nucleotides matching TRBD2. The CDR3 is 16 residues long. Germline V gene data show CDR1 as SGHKS and CDR2 as YYEKEE (reference sequence). V gave up 4 bases and J gave up 4 bases; unmatched junction bases: 10. CDR3 amino acids: CASSMLLAGAGYEQYF. CDR3 nucleotides: TGTGCCAGCAGCATGTTACTAGCGGGAGCAGGTTACGAGCAGTACTTC.

The J gene is TRBJ1-5, the V gene TRBV19, with TRBD1 matching 12 bases. The germline V gene has CDR1 LNHDA and CDR2 SQIVND (reference sequence). The CDR3 sequence is 16 residues long. CDR3 in DNA: TGTGCTACCAAGTCGGGGGACAGGGGGCACAATCAGCCCCAGCATTTT. Its translation is CATKSGDRGHNQPQHF.